The clone carrying this TCR beta chain was seen just once. Its antigen is still unknown. Assay: immunoSEQ multiplex PCR; the TCRdb copy retains only in-frame clones and omits some. The profile shows under 250,000 clones, roughly nine tenths of them singletons. These data belong to a study of cytomegalovirus exposure and HLA in healthy donors. Germline CDR1 reads SGDLS; CDR2 reads YYNGEE. V shed 3 bases, J shed 8 bases, and the junction held 8 bases outside the gene matches. This CDR3 region has 15 residues. Findings and caveats of the study: Overall, approximately 150 TCR beta chains were annotated as cytomegalovirus-associated.

The sequenced sample was PBMCs. The clonotype originates from a man younger than 30 in good health and CMV-seropositive. This chain links TRBV9 with TRBJ2-1, with 10 bases aligning to TRBD1. In nucleotides, the CDR3 is TGTGCCAGCAGCGATTCCGGGACAGGGGTTTATGAGCAGTTCTTC. It codes for CASSDSGTGVYEQFF.